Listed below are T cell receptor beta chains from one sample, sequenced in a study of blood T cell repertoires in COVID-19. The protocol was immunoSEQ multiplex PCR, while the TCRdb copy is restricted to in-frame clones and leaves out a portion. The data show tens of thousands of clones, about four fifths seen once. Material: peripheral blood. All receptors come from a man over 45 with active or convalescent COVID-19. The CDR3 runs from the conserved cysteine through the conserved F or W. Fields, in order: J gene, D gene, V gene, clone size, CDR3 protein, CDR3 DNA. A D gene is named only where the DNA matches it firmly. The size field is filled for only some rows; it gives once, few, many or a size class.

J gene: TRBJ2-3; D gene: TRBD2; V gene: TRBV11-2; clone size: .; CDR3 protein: CASSAGLAGSTDTQYF; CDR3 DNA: TGTGCCAGCAGCGCGGGACTAGCGGGGAGCACAGATACGCAGTATTTT
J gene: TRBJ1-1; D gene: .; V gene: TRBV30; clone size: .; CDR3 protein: CAWSYGNGLAFF; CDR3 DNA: TGTGCCTGGAGTTACGGGAATGGTCTTGCTTTCTTT
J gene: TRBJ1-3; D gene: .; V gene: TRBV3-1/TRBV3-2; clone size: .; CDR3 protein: CASSPNGNTIYF; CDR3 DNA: TGTGCCAGCAGCCCCAATGGAAACACCATATATTTT
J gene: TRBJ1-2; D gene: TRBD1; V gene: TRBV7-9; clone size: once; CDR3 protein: CASSLAGTGRGGYTF; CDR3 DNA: TGTGCCAGCAGCTTAGCGGGGACAGGCCGCGGGGGCTACACCTTC
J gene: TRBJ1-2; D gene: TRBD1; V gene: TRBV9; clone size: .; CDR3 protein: CASTTRDSLIQGGGYTF; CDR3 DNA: TGTGCCAGCACTACCCGGGACAGCTTGATTCAAGGTGGTGGCTACACCTTC
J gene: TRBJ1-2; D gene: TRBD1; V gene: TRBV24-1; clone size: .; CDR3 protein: CATSDSDRAGYTF; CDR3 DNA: TGTGCCACCAGTGATTCCGACAGGGCTGGCTACACCTTC
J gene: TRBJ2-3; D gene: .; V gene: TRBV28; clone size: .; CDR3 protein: CASSLGGPTDTQYF; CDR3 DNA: TGTGCCAGCAGTTTGGGGGGGCCCACAGATACGCAGTATTTT
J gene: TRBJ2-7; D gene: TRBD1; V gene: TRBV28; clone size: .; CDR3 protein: CASSSGTVGYEQYF; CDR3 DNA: TGTGCCAGCAGTTCCGGGACAGTGGGGTACGAGCAGTACTTC
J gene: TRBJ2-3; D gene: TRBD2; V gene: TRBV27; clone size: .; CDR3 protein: CATESGGADTDTQYF; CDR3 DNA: TGTGCCACGGAATCCGGGGGGGCGGACACAGATACGCAGTATTTT
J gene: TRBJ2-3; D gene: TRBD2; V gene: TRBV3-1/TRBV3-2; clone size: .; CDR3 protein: CASSRQRGAGSDTQYF; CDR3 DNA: TGTGCCAGCAGCCGCCAGCGGGGGGCCGGTTCAGATACGCAGTATTTT
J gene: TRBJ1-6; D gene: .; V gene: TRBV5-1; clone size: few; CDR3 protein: CASSLTGLDSPLHF; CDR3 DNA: TGCGCCAGCAGCTTGACAGGGTTGGATTCACCCCTCCACTTT
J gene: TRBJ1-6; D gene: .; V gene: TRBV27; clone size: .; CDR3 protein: CASSFGGDSPLHF; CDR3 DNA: TGTGCCAGCAGTTTTGGGGGGGATTCACCCCTCCACTTT
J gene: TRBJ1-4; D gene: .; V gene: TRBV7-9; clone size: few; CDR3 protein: CASSFKGFPGGISNEKLFF; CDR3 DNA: TGTGCCAGCAGCTTCAAGGGCTTCCCTGGCGGGATTTCAAATGAAAAACTGTTTTTT
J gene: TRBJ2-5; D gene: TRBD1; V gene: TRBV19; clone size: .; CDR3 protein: CASSIGDSQETQYF; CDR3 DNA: TGTGCCAGTAGTATTGGGGACAGCCAAGAGACCCAGTACTTC
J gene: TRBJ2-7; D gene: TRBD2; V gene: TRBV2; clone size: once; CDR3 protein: CASSVSGASYEQYF; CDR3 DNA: TGTGCCAGCAGTGTTAGCGGGGCCTCCTACGAGCAGTACTTC
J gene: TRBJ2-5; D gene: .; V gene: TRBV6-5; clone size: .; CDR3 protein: CASSYTEAQETQYF; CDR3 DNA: TGTGCCAGCAGTTACACGGAGGCCCAAGAGACCCAGTACTTC
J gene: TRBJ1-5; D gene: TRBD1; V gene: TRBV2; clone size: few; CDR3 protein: CASSRDSSYNQPQHF; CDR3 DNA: TGTGCCAGCAGCCGGGACAGTAGTTACAATCAGCCCCAGCATTTT
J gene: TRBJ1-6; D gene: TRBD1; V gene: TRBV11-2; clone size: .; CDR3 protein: CASSGTGSNSPLHF; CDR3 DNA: TGTGCCAGCAGTGGGACAGGGAGTAATTCACCCCTCCACTTT
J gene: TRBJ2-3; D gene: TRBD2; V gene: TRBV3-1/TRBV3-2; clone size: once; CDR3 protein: CASSRRLAGGPDTQYF; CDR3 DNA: TGTGCCAGCAGCCGAAGACTAGCGGGGGGTCCAGATACGCAGTATTTT
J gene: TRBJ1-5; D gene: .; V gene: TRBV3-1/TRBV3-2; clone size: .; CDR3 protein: CASSSGGRGNQPQHF; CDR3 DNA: TGTGCCAGCAGCTCCGGAGGAAGGGGCAATCAGCCCCAGCATTTT
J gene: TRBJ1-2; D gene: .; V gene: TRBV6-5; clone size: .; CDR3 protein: CASSYSGRDGYTF; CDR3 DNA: TGTGCCAGCAGTTACTCGGGGCGGGACGGCTACACCTTC
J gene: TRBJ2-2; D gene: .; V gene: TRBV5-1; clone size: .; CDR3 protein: CASSGSANTGELFF; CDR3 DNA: TGCGCCAGCAGCGGCAGCGCGAACACCGGGGAGCTGTTTTTT
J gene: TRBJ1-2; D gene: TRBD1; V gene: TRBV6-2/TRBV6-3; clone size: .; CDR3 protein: CASSFGQAYYGYTF; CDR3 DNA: TGTGCCAGCAGTTTTGGACAGGCCTACTATGGCTACACCTTC
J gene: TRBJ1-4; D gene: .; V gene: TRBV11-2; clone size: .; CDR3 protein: CASSSVSGGGWEKLFF; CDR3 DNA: TGTGCCAGCAGCTCCGTGTCTGGGGGCGGATGGGAAAAACTGTTTTTT
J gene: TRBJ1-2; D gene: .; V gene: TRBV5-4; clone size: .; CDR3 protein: CASSLDSPSVSYTF; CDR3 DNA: TGTGCCAGCAGCTTGGACAGCCCTTCTGTGAGCTACACCTTC
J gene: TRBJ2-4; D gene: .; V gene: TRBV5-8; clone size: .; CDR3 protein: CASSLAGIAKNIQYF; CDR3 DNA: TGTGCCAGCAGCTTGGCCGGGATAGCCAAAAACATTCAGTACTTC
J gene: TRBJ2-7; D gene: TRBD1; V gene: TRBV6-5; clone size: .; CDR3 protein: CASERRPTGLAEQYF; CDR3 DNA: TGTGCCAGCGAAAGACGCCCGACAGGGCTCGCCGAGCAGTACTTC
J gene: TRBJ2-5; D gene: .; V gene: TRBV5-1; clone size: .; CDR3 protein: CASSRGPTIQETQYF; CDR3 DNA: TGCGCCAGCAGCCGAGGGCCCACAATCCAAGAGACCCAGTACTTC
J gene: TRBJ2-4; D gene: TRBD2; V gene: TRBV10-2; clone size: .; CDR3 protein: CASSESGLAGSPGDIQYF; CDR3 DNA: TGCGCCAGCAGTGAGTCGGGACTAGCGGGGTCACCAGGGGACATTCAGTACTTC
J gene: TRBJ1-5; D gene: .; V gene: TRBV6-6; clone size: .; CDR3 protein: CASRRIKDSNQPQHF; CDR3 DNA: TGTGCCAGCAGGCGGATAAAGGATAGCAATCAGCCCCAGCATTTT
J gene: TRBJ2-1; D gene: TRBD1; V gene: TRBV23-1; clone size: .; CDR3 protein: CASSQRQGADNEQFF; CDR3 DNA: TGCGCCAGCAGTCAAAGACAGGGGGCTGACAATGAGCAGTTCTTC
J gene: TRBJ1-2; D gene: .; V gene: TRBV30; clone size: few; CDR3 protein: CAWRTGTYGYGYTF; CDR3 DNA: TGTGCCTGGAGGACGGGAACATACGGCTATGGCTACACCTTC
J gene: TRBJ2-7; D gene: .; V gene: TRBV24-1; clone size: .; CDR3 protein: CATSAQGYEQYF; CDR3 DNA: TGTGCCACCAGTGCACAGGGTTACGAGCAGTACTTC
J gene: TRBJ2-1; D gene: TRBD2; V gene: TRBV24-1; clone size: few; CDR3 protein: CATSDTGTSVYNEQFF; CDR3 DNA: TGTGCCACCAGTGATACCGGGACTAGCGTCTACAATGAGCAGTTCTTC
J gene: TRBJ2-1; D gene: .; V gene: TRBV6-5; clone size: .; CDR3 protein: CASRGVQSSNEQFF; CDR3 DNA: TGTGCCAGCAGAGGGGTACAGAGTTCGAATGAGCAGTTCTTC
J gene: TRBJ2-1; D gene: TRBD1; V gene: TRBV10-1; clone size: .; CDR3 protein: CAATLTGLYNEQFF; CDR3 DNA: TGCGCCGCGACTCTGACAGGGCTTTACAATGAGCAGTTCTTC
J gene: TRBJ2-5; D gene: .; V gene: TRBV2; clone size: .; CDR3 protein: CASRLVAASSETQYF; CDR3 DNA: TGTGCCAGCAGATTAGTAGCGGCCTCATCGGAGACCCAGTACTTC
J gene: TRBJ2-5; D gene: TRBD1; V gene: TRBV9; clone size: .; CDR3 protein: CASSLRGQYQETQYF; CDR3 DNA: TGTGCCAGCAGCCTACGGGGACAGTATCAAGAGACCCAGTACTTC
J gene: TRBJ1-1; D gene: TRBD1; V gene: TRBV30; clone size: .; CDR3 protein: CAWIPGQANTEAFF; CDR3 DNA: TGTGCCTGGATCCCCGGACAGGCGAACACTGAAGCTTTCTTT
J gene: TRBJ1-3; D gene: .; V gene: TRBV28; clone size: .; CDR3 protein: CASIGSTGSGSGNTIYF; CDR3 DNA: TGTGCCAGCATTGGCTCGACAGGATCCGGCTCTGGAAACACCATATATTTT
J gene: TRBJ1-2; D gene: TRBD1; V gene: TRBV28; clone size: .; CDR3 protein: CASSSNPDRDGYTF; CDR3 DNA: TGTGCCAGCAGTTCTAATCCGGACAGGGATGGCTACACCTTC
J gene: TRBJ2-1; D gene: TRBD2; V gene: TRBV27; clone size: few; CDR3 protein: CASRGGYNEQFF; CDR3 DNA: TGTGCCAGCAGGGGAGGGTACAATGAGCAGTTCTTC